The 16 T cell receptor beta chains below were found in one sample sequenced in a study of tumor-infiltrating lymphocytes in primary liver carcinoma. It was from about 19-30 mg of unsorted bulk tissue that RNA and DNA were co-extracted. A primer matching the constant region was used to make TCR beta cDNA from approximately 0.55 ug of total RNA. TCR beta libraries came from three nested multiplex PCR rounds using slightly modified ARM-PCR. A C-beta reverse primer and TRBV1-TRBV30 forward primers served in each of the first two PCR rounds, at around 10 cycles apiece. MiXCR was run by TCRdb on the multiplex PCR reads, yielding one entry per CDR3 protein. Of some 94,000 distinct CDR3 sequences listed, approximately 68% are singletons. The source material was liver tumor tissue from sampling region 5. Subset reported: tumor region T5, tumor centre. Receptors originate from a woman aged 55-70 years with primary liver carcinoma and hepatitis B virus infection.

As concerns this clonotype: Possible read error: a much larger clone is one base away. This chain connects TRBV7-9 to TRBJ2-5; 9 nucleotides line up with TRBD2. With V trimmed by 0 bases and J by 4 bases, 9 bases remained unmatched. CDR1 and CDR2 (germline): SEHNR, FQNEAQ (reference sequence). The CDR3 covers 17 residues. The CDR3 nucleotides read TGTGCCAGCAGCTTAGCGCTCGGTAGCGGGAGTCGAGAGACCCAGTACTTC. Amino acid sequence: CASSLALGSGSRETQYF.

With regard to this clonotype: A much larger clone lies a single base off, so this may be a read error. The rearrangement links TRBV6-4 to TRBJ1-6; D is possibly TRBD1 (6 bases). With 0 bases removed from V and 11 bases from J, the gap between germline ends came to 17 bases. CDR3 size: 16 residues. The germline V gene encodes CDR1 MRHNA and CDR2 SNTAGT. The CDR3 protein is CASSDSDRSFLTPLHF. As DNA, the CDR3 is TGTGCCAGCAGTGACTCAGACAGGAGCTTTTTGACACCCCTCCACTTT.

The CDR3 spells CASSGGSSEAETQYF. CDR3 coding DNA: TGTGCCAGCAGCGGGGGGAGCTCAGAAGCAGAGACCCAGTACTTC. V gene TRBV11-2 combines with J gene TRBJ2-5; D is perhaps TRBD2 (6 bases). V dropped 5 bases and J dropped 4 bases, with 17 bases sitting between them. The CDR3 extends over 15 amino acids. CDR1 is SGHAT and CDR2 is FQNNGV in the germline V gene.

This CDR3 reads CASSLDGQPQHF. CDR3 coding DNA: TGTGCCAGCAGTCTCGACGGACAACCCCAGCATTTT. The chain couples TRBV12-3 or TRBV12-4 to TRBJ1-5, with D possibly matching TRBD1 (5 bases). V was trimmed by 5 bases and J by 10 bases, leaving 12 bases between them. The CDR3 is 12 amino acids.

As to this clonotype: The CDR3 does not end in the conserved phenylalanine or tryptophan, so this is likely a read error. The rearrangement links TRBV28 to TRBJ2-1; a possible D gene is TRBD2 (6 bases). Trimming pared 5 bases from V and 7 bases from J, leaving 21 bases between. Per germline, CDR1 MDHEN and CDR2 SYDVKM. There are 16 residues in the CDR3. In DNA form, the CDR3 reads TGTGCCAGCAGTCCTATGTGTGGGAGGAGTGGAAATGAGCAGTTCCTC. This encodes CASSPMCGRSGNEQFL.

With respect to this clonotype: The junction and the germline gene differ at one end; a read error may be behind it. The chain recombines TRBV10-2 with TRBJ2-7, with D maybe TRBD2 (6 bases). The CDR3 loop spans 14 amino acids. Germline V gene data show CDR1 as WSHSY and CDR2 as SAAADI. DNA for the CDR3: TGCGTCAGCAGCGTACAAAGCGGGTCCTACGAGCAGTACTTC. Protein product: CVSSVQSGSYEQYF.

Comments on this clonotype: The CDR3 does not end in the conserved phenylalanine or tryptophan, so this is likely a read error. The gene calls are TRBV6-5 and TRBJ2-7; TRBD1 might be the D (7 bases). In germline, CDR1 is MNHEY, CDR2 SVGAGI. V dropped 5 bases and J dropped 4 bases, with 15 bases sitting between them. The CDR3 covers 14 residues. CDR3 sequence: CASSPQGGGYEQYL. CDR3 DNA sequence: TGTGCCAGCAGTCCCCAGGGGGGTGGTTACGAGCAGTACCTC.

This clonotype came up a few times. The chain uses TRBV7-2 and TRBJ2-1; no clear D. V lost 3 bases to trimming and J lost 9 bases, with 12 bases between them. The germline gives CDR1 SGHTA, CDR2 FQGNSA. CDR3 length: 13 residues. CDR3 sequence reads: CASSFLKLGEQFF. The CDR3 DNA sequence: TGTGCCAGCAGCTTCCTTAAGCTAGGTGAGCAGTTCTTC.

The chain joins TRBV2 to TRBJ1-1; tentative D call: TRBD1 (5 bases). V was pared by 4 bases and J by 4 bases, with 13 bases between. The germline CDR1 and CDR2 sequences are SNHLY and FYNNEI. The CDR3 covers 14 residues. The CDR3 coding sequence is TGTGCCAGCAGTGTACTAAGTCAGGGCACTGAAGCTTTCTTT. Translation: CASSVLSQGTEAFF.

A remark on this clonotype: This clone may be a read error of a much larger clone one base away. The rearrangement joins TRBV5-6 to TRBJ1-2; 7 bases map to TRBD1. Germline-derived CDR1 and CDR2 are SGHDT and YYEEEE. J lost 7 bases, V lost 2 bases, and 11 bases had no gene match. This CDR3 spans 15 amino acids. DNA of the CDR3: TGTGCCAGCAGCTTCCTATCCTCAGGGGGAGGTGGCTACACCTTC. This gives the protein CASSFLSSGGGGYTF.

This clonotype was detected once. The CDR3 region has the DNA TGTGCCAGCAGTTTGATTAGCGAGGGGGATACGCAGTATTTT. This sequence encodes CASSLISEGDTQYF. This chain connects TRBV28 to TRBJ2-3, with D perhaps given as TRBD1 or TRBD2 (5 bases each). The germline V and J ends were trimmed by 3 bases and 6 bases, with 13 bases remaining between them. This CDR3 region has 14 residues. Germline V gene lookup returns CDR1 MDHEN and CDR2 SYDVKM.

This rearrangement joins TRBV6-5 to TRBJ2-7; 10 bases agree with TRBD2. J gave up 7 bases and V 6 bases, and 18 bases lay outside the gene matches. CDR1 is MNHEY, CDR2 SVGAGI, per germline. There are 17 residues in the CDR3. In DNA, the CDR3 is TGTGCCAGCAGACGCGCTTTAGGAAGCGGGAGGGCTAGTGAGCAGTACTTC. Its translation is CASRRALGSGRASEQYF.

Turning to this clonotype: One end of the junction fails to match germline, which may point to a read error. The rearrangement joins TRBV29-1 to TRBJ2-2; TRBD1 might be the D (6 bases). Per the germline V gene, CDR1 is SQVTM and CDR2 is ANQGSEA. This CDR3 contains 14 residues. The CDR3 loop is CNVGHRERTGELFF. For the CDR3, the DNA is TGCAACGTTGGGCACAGGGAAAGGACCGGGGAGCTGTTTTTT.

J is TRBJ2-1 and V is TRBV15, with D possibly being TRBD1 or TRBD2 (5 bases each). The CDR3 is made up of 14 amino acids. Germline CDR1 is LNHNV and CDR2 is YYDKDF (reference sequence). The ends were cut back, 8 bases at V and 5 bases at J, with 16 bases in the middle. CDR3 loop: CATEGWSGHNEQFF. CDR3 bases: TGTGCCACCGAGGGGTGGTCGGGACACAATGAGCAGTTCTTC.

As concerns this clonotype: One end of the junction is discordant with germline, which a read error may explain. The chain links TRBV11-3 to TRBJ2-1; 8 bases agree with TRBD2. Per germline, CDR1 SGHNT and CDR2 YENEEA. This CDR3 has 15 residues. The CDR3: CAGSLGPAGDKEQFF. The CDR3, as DNA: TGTGCCGGCAGCTTAGGCCCAGCGGGAGATAAGGAGCAGTTCTTC.

The V gene is TRBV29-1, the J gene TRBJ1-1; no definite D call. Germline values: CDR1 SQVTM, CDR2 ANQGSEA. The CDR3 extends over 11 amino acids. Deletions cut 6 bases from V and 8 bases from J, with 13 bases between. The CDR3, as DNA: TGCAGCGTAGCACGAGAAGTCGAAGCTTTCTTT. Translating gives CSVAREVEAFF.